Each of the 23 T cell receptor beta chains below was sequenced from the same sample in a study of shared clonotypes between healthy human individuals. Sequencing was performed with immunoSEQ multiplex PCR; in TCRdb, only in-frame clones are kept and a portion is missing. The sample has about 1 million clones; approximately 72% are singletons. The specimen sequenced was memory CD4+ T cells sorted from blood. Sample subset: CD45RA-negative fraction. Receptor source: a man aged 18 to 35 in good health.

The table lists this clone with a few counts. The rearrangement uses TRBV9 and TRBJ1-2; 7 nucleotides match TRBD1. V lost 3 bases to trimming and J lost 3 bases; unmatched junction nucleotides: 5. Germline V gene sequence: CDR1 SGDLS, CDR2 YYNGEE. CDR3 length: 14 amino acids. The CDR3 DNA reads TGTGCCAGCAGCGCCGTGACAGGGCACTATGGCTACACCTTC. Encoded protein: CASSAVTGHYGYTF. Based on the CDR3 plus reference TRBV9 and TRBJ1-2, the full variable domain is DSGVTQTPKHLITATGQRVTLRCSPRSGDLSVYWYQQSLDQGLQFLIQYYNGEERAKGNILERFSAQQFPDLHSELNLSSLELGDSALYFCASSAVTGHYGYTFGSGTRLTVV.

The genes are TRBV30 and TRBJ2-1, with 9 bases aligning to TRBD1. V shed 4 bases, J shed 3 bases, and the junction held 7 bases outside the gene matches. CDR1 is GTSNPN and CDR2 is SVGIG in the germline V gene (reference sequence). The CDR3 is 15 amino acids. CDR3 in amino acids: CAWTAQGQGYNEQFF. The CDR3 DNA sequence: TGTGCCTGGACCGCCCAGGGACAGGGCTACAATGAGCAGTTCTTC.

This clone was seen a handful of times. The CDR3: CASSEGYRDYEQYF. The CDR3, as DNA: TGTGCCAGCAGTGAAGGGTACAGGGACTACGAGCAGTACTTC. The chain employs TRBV2 and TRBJ2-7, with D tentatively TRBD1 (6 bases). The CDR3 contains 14 residues. The V gene's germline CDR1 is SNHLY and CDR2 FYNNEI. The ends were cut back, 1 base at V and 3 bases at J, with 10 bases in the middle.

The chain uses TRBV2 and TRBJ1-2, with 11 positions matching TRBD1. V was pared by 6 bases and J by 8 bases, with 8 bases of the junction left unmatched. This CDR3 comprises 14 residues. Germline V gene sequence: CDR1 SNHLY, CDR2 FYNNEI. This chain's CDR3 is CASRPGQGARGYTF. In DNA form, the CDR3 reads TGTGCCAGCAGACCAGGACAGGGGGCAAGAGGCTACACCTTC.

This chain links TRBV6-1 with TRBJ2-7, with TRBD2 matching 8 bases. In germline, CDR1 is MNHNS, CDR2 SASEGT. J gave up 6 bases and V 2 bases, and 9 bases lay outside the gene matches. The length of the CDR3 is 15 residues. The CDR3 is CASSERRREAGEQYF. CDR3 nucleotide sequence: TGTGCCAGCAGTGAAAGGAGGCGGGAGGCCGGCGAGCAGTACTTC.

The chain couples TRBV30 to TRBJ1-4; D gene unclear. Trimming cost V 3 bases and J 4 bases, with 6 bases left between them. The germline V gene encodes CDR1 GTSNPN and CDR2 SVGIG (reference sequence). The CDR3 length is 12 residues. CDR3 bases: TGTGCCTGGAGAAGGGATAATGAAAAACTGTTTTTT. This translates into CAWRRDNEKLFF.

This chain connects TRBV7-9 to TRBJ1-6; a possible D gene is TRBD1 (5 bases). From germline, CDR1 is SEHNR and CDR2 FQNEAQ (reference sequence). This CDR3 has 16 residues. V gave up 0 bases and J gave up 7 bases, with 13 bases separating them. CDR3 nucleotide sequence: TGTGCCAGCAGCTTAGCGGGGGGTTTAGGGAATTCACCCCTCCACTTT. Its protein is CASSLAGGLGNSPLHF.

About this clone itself: The junction shows a germline mismatch at one end, possibly a read error. The J gene is TRBJ2-3, the V gene TRBV7-7, with D maybe TRBD2 (6 bases). CDR1 SSHAT and CDR2 FNYEAQ come from the germline V gene (reference sequence). This CDR3 spans 18 amino acids. CDR3: CASSPEGNTKGLGDTQYF. The CDR3 DNA follows: TGTGCTAGCAGCCCTGAAGGAAACACAAAGGGACTGGGAGATACGCAGTATTTT. The full variable domain, with the rest looked up from reference TRBV7-7 and TRBJ2-3, is GAGVSQSPRYKVTKRGQDVTLRCDPISSHATLYWYQQALGQGPEFLTYFNYEAQPDKSGLPSDRFSAERPEGSISTLTIQRTEQRDSAMYRCASSPEGNTKGLGDTQYFGPGTRLTVL.

Of note for this clone: The same CDR3 is also encoded by other DNA sequences in this sample. The chain uses TRBV28 and TRBJ2-5; TRBD1 matches 11 bases. The CDR3 length is 14 residues. Germline CDR1 reads MDHEN; CDR2 reads SYDVKM. The trim removed 5 bases at V and 5 bases at J, leaving 4 bases unmatched. CDR3 loop: CASSPGDRGETQYF. CDR3 bases: TGTGCCAGCAGTCCCGGGGACAGGGGGGAGACCCAGTACTTC.

The chain is built from TRBV4-1 and TRBJ1-1; D not certain. CDR1 is MGHRA, CDR2 YSYEKL, per germline. CDR3 size: 14 residues. The V and J ends lost 1 base and 1 base respectively, with 7 bases between them. CDR3 in amino acids: CASSQVKENTEAFF. As DNA, the CDR3 is TGCGCCAGCAGCCAAGTCAAGGAGAACACTGAAGCTTTCTTT.

The CDR3 loop is CASVSPGTPNTGELFF. Here the CDR3 DNA reads TGTGCTAGTGTTTCCCCCGGGACCCCGAACACCGGGGAGCTGTTTTTT. This sequence joins TRBV12-5 and TRBJ2-2; D tentatively reads TRBD1 or TRBD2 (5 bases each). Germline V gene data show CDR1 as LGHNT and CDR2 as FRNRAP. V was shortened by 7 bases and J by 0 bases, with 15 bases between the two germline ends. This CDR3 spans 16 amino acids.

J is TRBJ2-2 and V is TRBV7-9; perhaps TRBD1 as D (7 bases). V was trimmed by 10 bases and J by 6 bases, leaving 18 bases between them. The CDR3 covers 14 residues. CDR1 SEHNR and CDR2 FQNEAQ come from the germline V gene (reference sequence). The CDR3 reads CANLRGESAGELFF. The CDR3 DNA is TGTGCCAACCTCAGGGGGGAGTCGGCCGGGGAGCTGTTTTTT.

J is TRBJ1-4 and V is TRBV10-3; weak D call: TRBD1 (5 bases). The CDR3 runs to 16 residues. Germline V CDR1 and CDR2: ENHRY, SYGVKD. V lost 4 bases, J lost 2 bases, and 14 bases lay in between. Here the CDR3 DNA reads TGTGCCATCAGTGGTGGACTGGGGCTGACTAATGAAAAACTGTTTTTT. Translation: CAISGGLGLTNEKLFF.

This clone was found a few times. The CDR3 sequence is CAWSLGASNQPQHF. The CDR3 DNA sequence: TGTGCCTGGAGCCTTGGGGCGAGCAATCAGCCCCAGCATTTT. The chain joins TRBV30 to TRBJ1-5; D possibly corresponds to TRBD1 (5 bases). Germline-derived CDR1 and CDR2 are GTSNPN and SVGIG (reference sequence). The CDR3 covers 14 residues. The V gene lost 3 bases and the J gene lost 1 base, with 10 bases spanning the gap.

The V and J genes are TRBV18 and TRBJ2-3; 8 nucleotides agree with TRBD1. Germline CDR1 reads KGHSH; CDR2 reads LQKENI. This CDR3 spans 17 amino acids. The J segment lost 2 bases and the V segment lost 0 bases, leaving 7 bases of the junction unmatched. The CDR3 loop reads CASSPPIWDRYTDTQYF. In DNA, the CDR3 is TGTGCCAGCTCACCACCGATCTGGGACAGGTACACAGATACGCAGTATTTT.

V gene TRBV29-1 combines with J gene TRBJ2-3, with D perhaps matching TRBD1 (6 bases). V was trimmed by 5 bases and J by 1 base, leaving 7 bases between them. The germline V gene encodes CDR1 SQVTM and CDR2 ANQGSEA. The CDR3 runs to 12 residues. This CDR3 is CSVRQGTDTQYF. The DNA for the CDR3 is TGCAGCGTTCGACAGGGCACAGATACGCAGTATTTT.

The chain recombines TRBV6-1 with TRBJ1-4; the match to TRBD1 covers 9 bases. Losses at the gene ends were 5 bases for V and 8 bases for J; bases not matched to a gene: 6. The germline V gene has CDR1 MNHNS and CDR2 SASEGT. The CDR3 totals 14 residues. In DNA form, the CDR3 reads TGTGCCAGCAGTCTGACAGGGGGTCGGGAAAAACTGTTTTTT. This codes for CASSLTGGREKLFF.

V is TRBV9 and J is TRBJ1-6, with D unresolved. There are 12 residues in the CDR3. Trimming cost V 0 bases and J 16 bases, with 11 bases left between them. Germline V gene data show CDR1 as SGDLS and CDR2 as YYNGEE. The CDR3 region has the DNA TGTGCCAGCAGCGTAGCTTTCAGTGAACTCCACTTT. It yields the protein CASSVAFSELHF.

This clone was detected only a few times. Germline is not matched at one junction end, which may reflect a read error. CDR3 in DNA: TGTGCCACCAGAAGAGCCAGAAAGTCCTACGAGCAGTACTTC. Its translation is CATRRARKSYEQYF. This chain uses TRBV15 with TRBJ2-7; no clear D gene. Germline values: CDR1 LNHNV, CDR2 YYDKDF (reference sequence). CDR3 size: 14 residues.

The chain has TRBV6-5 and TRBJ1-2; D remains unclear. Germline CDR1 is MNHEY and CDR2 is SVGAGI. The CDR3 totals 13 residues. The V and J ends lost 5 bases and 4 bases respectively, with 11 bases between them. The CDR3 DNA follows: TGTGCCAGCAGTGATGACGGATTCTATGGCTACACCTTC. It encodes CASSDDGFYGYTF.

The chain employs TRBV2 and TRBJ1-2; the D is unclear. Germline values: CDR1 SNHLY, CDR2 FYNNEI. V dropped 2 bases and J dropped 6 bases, with 10 bases sitting between them. CDR3 length equals 13 residues. The CDR3 spells CASSETPGNGYTF. The CDR3 nucleotides read TGTGCCAGCAGTGAAACGCCGGGCAATGGCTACACCTTC.

V and J are TRBV29-1 and TRBJ1-2; D uncertain. Per germline, CDR1 SQVTM and CDR2 ANQGSEA. Trimming stripped 6 bases from V and 4 bases from J, with 24 bases between. The CDR3 is 16 residues long. CDR3 sequence: CSVGNPAEVPSYGYTF. The CDR3 region has the DNA TGCAGCGTGGGAAACCCTGCCGAGGTACCCTCCTATGGCTACACCTTC.

This rearrangement joins TRBV6-1 to TRBJ2-3, with 14 bases that match TRBD2. The V and J ends lost 4 bases and 2 bases, in that order; junction bases with no gene match: 8. This CDR3 region has 18 residues. Looked up from germline, CDR1 is MNHNS and CDR2 is SASEGT. The CDR3 spells CASSVGLAGGPHTDTQYF. The CDR3 nucleotides read TGTGCCAGCAGTGTAGGACTAGCGGGAGGACCCCACACAGATACGCAGTATTTT.